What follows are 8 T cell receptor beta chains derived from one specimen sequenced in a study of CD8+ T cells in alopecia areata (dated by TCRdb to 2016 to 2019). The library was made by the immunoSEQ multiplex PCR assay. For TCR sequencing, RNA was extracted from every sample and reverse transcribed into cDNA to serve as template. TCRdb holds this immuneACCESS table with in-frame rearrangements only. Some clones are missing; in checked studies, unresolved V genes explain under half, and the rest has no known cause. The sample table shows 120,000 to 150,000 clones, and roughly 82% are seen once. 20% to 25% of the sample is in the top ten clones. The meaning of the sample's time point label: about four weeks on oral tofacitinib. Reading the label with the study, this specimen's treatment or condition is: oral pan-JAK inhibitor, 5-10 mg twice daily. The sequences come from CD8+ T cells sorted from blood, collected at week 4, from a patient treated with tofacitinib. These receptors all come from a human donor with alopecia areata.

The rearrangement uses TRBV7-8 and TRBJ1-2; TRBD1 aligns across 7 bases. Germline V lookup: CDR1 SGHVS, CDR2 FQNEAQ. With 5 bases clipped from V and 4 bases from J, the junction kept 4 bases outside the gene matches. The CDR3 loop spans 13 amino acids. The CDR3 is CASSGTGVYGYTF. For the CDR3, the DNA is TGTGCCAGCAGCGGAACAGGGGTCTATGGCTACACCTTC.

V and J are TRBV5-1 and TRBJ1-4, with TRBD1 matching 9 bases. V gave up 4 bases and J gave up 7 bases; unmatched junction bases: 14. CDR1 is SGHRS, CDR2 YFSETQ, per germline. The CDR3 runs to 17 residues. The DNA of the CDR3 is TGCGCCAGCAGCCTAGGACCTCCGGGACAGGGCGGTGAAAAACTGTTTTTT. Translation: CASSLGPPGQGGEKLFF. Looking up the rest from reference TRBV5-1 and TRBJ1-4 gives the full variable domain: KAGVTQTPRYLIKTRGQQVTLSCSPISGHRSVSWYQQTPGQGLQFLFEYFSETQRNKGNFPGRFSGRQFSNSRSEMNVSTLELGDSALYLCASSLGPPGQGGEKLFFGSGTQLSVL.

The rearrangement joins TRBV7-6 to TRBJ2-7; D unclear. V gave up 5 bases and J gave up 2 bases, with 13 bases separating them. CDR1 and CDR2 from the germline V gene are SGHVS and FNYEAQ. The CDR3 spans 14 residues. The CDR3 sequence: CASSPVTNPYEQYF. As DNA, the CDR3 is TGTGCCAGCAGCCCCGTGACAAACCCCTACGAGCAGTACTTC.

Here the CDR3 reads CASSQGPRGGTEAFF. As DNA, the CDR3 is TGTGCCAGCAGCCAAGGGCCCAGGGGAGGAACTGAAGCTTTCTTT. The gene calls are TRBV4-2 and TRBJ1-1, with D possibly TRBD1 on 6 matching bases. V was clipped by 1 base and J by 5 bases, with 14 bases between them. The CDR3 runs 15 residues. Germline-derived CDR1 and CDR2 are LGHNA and YNFKEQ.

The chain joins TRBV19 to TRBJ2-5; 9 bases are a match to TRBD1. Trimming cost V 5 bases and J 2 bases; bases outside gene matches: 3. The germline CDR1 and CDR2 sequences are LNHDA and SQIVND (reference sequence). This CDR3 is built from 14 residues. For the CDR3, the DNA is TGTGCCAGTAGTTGGACAGGGGAACAAGAGACCCAGTACTTC. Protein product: CASSWTGEQETQYF. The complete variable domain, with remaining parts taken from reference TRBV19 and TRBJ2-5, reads DGGITQSPKYLFRKEGQNVTLSCEQNLNHDAMYWYRQDPGQGLRLIYYSQIVNDFQKGDIAEGYSVSREKKESFPLTVTSAQKNPTAFYLCASSWTGEQETQYFGPGTRLLVL.

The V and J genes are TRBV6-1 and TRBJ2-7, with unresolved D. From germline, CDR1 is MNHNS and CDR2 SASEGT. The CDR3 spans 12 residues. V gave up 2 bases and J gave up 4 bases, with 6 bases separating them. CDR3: CASSELRYEQYF. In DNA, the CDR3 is TGTGCCAGCAGTGAACTACGGTACGAGCAGTACTTC.

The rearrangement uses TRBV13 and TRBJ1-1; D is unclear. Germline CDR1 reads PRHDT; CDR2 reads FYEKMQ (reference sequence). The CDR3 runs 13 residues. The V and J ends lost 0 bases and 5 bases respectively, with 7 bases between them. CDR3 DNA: TGTGCCAGCAGCTTAGGCGAGGGTACTGAAGCTTTCTTT. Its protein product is CASSLGEGTEAFF.

The CDR3, as DNA: TGTGCCAGCAGTAAATTAGCGGACCAAGAGACCCAGTACTTC. As protein: CASSKLADQETQYF. The chain carries TRBV27 and TRBJ2-5, with a possible D match to TRBD2 (6 bases). Germline CDR1 MNHEY, CDR2 SMNVEV (reference sequence). Trimming shortened V by 5 bases and J by 0 bases, and 10 bases separated the two germline ends. The CDR3 length is 14 residues.